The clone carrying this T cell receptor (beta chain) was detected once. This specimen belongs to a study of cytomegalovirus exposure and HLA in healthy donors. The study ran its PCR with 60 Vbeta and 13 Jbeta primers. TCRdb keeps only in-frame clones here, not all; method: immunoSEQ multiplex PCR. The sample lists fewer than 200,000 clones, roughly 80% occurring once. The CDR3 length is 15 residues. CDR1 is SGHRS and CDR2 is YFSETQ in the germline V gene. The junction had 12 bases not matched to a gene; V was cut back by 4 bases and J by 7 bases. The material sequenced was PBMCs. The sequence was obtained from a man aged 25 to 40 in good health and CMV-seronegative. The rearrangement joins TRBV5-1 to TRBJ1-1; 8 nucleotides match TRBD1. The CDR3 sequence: CASSLIQGAQIEAFF. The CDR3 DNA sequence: TGCGCCAGCAGCCTAATCCAGGGGGCGCAGATTGAAGCTTTCTTT.